This T cell receptor (beta chain) derives from a study of blood T cell repertoires in COVID-19. All enrollees were roughly 18 to 90 years old and from some 24 US areas. Cohort 3 recovery required two negative PCRs, clearance, or symptom resolution. The data were produced by immunoSEQ multiplex PCR, yet TCRdb's version contains in-frame clones alone and is incomplete. The table has around 380,000 clones, around 87% seen once. The CDR3 has 16 amino acids. Germline assignment: CDR1 MNHEY and CDR2 SVGEGT. V dropped 0 bases and J dropped 1; count of bases not matched to a gene: 4. The receptor was derived from a man aged 25-40 years who had recovered from COVID-19. The sequencing sample was made of PBMCs or T cells enriched from blood (not recorded which). The rearrangement links TRBV6-2 or TRBV6-3 to TRBJ1-2, with 8 bases fitting TRBD1. The DNA of the CDR3 is TGTGCCAGCAGTTACTCACGGACAGGGCTTAACTATGGCTACACCTTC. Protein sequence: CASSYSRTGLNYGYTF.